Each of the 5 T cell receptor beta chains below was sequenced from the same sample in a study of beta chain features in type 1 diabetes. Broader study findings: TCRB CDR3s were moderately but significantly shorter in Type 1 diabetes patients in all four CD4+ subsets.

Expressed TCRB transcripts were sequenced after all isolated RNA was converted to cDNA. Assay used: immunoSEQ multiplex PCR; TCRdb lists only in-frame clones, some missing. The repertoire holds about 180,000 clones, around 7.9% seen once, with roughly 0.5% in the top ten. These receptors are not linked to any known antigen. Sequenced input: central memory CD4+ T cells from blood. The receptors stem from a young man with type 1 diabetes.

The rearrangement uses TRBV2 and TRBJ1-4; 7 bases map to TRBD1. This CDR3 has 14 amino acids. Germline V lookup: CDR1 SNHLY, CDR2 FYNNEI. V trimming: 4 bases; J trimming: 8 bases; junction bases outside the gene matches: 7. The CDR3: CASSVQGQSEKLFF. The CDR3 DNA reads TGTGCCAGCAGTGTACAGGGGCAAAGCGAAAAACTGTTTTTT.

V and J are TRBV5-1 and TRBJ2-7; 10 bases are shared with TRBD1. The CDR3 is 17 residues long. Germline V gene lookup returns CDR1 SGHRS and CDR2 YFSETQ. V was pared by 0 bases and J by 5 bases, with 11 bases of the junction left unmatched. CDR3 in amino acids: CASSLAPPGTGANEQYF. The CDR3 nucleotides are TGCGCCAGCAGCTTGGCCCCCCCCGGGACAGGGGCTAACGAGCAGTACTTC.

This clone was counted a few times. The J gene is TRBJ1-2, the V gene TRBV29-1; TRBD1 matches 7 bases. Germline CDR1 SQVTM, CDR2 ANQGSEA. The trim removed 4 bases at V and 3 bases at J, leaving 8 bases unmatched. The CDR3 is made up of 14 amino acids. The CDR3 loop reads CSVGGTGADYGYTF. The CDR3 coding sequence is TGCAGCGTTGGGGGTACAGGGGCAGACTATGGCTACACCTTC.

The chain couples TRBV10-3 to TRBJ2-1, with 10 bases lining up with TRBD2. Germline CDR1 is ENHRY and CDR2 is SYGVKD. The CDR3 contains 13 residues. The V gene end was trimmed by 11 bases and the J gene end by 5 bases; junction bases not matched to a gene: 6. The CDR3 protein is CAASGSSDNEQFF. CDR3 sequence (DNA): TGTGCCGCTAGCGGGAGCTCTGACAATGAGCAGTTCTTC.

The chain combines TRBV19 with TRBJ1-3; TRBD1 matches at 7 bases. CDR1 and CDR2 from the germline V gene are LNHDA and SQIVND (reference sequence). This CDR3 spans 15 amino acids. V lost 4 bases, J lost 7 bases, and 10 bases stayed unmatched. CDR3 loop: CASSKNSPGQNTIYF. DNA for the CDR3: TGTGCCAGTAGTAAGAATTCACCGGGACAGAACACCATATATTTT.